The T cell receptor (beta chain) described here comes from a study of identical twins. The study's findings and limits: Findings depended on cross-sectional statistics rather than tracking the same donors. Memory repertoires lacked the insertion deficit that abundant cord blood beta clonotypes showed.

TCRdb fed the 5' RACE reads into MiXCR, producing one record per CDR3 protein. The sample gives roughly 690,000 distinct CDR3 sequences, about 20% of which show up once; roughly 4% is in the top ten. All of the donors were Caucasians in good health. There are a few counts of this clonotype. Antigen unknown. These records were also assigned to another study, of T cells expressing NK-cell markers.

This clonotype was obtained from a woman under 30 in good health. The sample consisted of PBMCs.

The CDR3, as DNA: TGCAGTGGATATGACAGTACTCAAGAGACCCAGTACTTC. Its protein product is CSGYDSTQETQYF. The chain recombines TRBV20-1 with TRBJ2-5, with D possibly TRBD1 on 5 matching bases. V dropped 7 bases and J dropped 2 bases, with 14 bases sitting between them. The CDR3 is 13 residues long. The germline V gene encodes CDR1 DFQATT and CDR2 SNEGSKA (reference sequence).